This T cell receptor beta chain emerged from a study of response to subunit inactivated influenza vaccine. This clonotype occurred once. Its antigen is as yet unknown. Overall study findings and caveats: Few additional T cells are recruited per seasonal influenza vaccination, authors suggested.

Looked up from germline, CDR1 is MNHEY and CDR2 is SVGEGT. This CDR3 is 16 amino acids long. The V and J ends lost 2 bases and 4 bases, in that order; junction bases with no gene match: 5. From the RT-PCR reads, TCRdb called clonotypes with MiXCR, one entry per CDR3 protein. Of fewer than 350,000 distinct CDR3 sequences in the sample, around a fifth are singletons; the top ten hold 10%. This material consisted of PBMCs from blood, taken approximately 22 months after vaccination. This receptor was obtained from a man between 50 and 70 years old who received an inactivated influenza vaccine. The J gene is TRBJ2-1, the V gene TRBV6-2 or TRBV6-3, with 10 nucleotides matching TRBD2. Written as DNA, the CDR3 is TGTGCCAGCAGTTACATTCCGGGACTAGCGTACAATGAGCAGTTCTTC. It codes for CASSYIPGLAYNEQFF.